A single sample is the source of the 25 T cell receptor beta chains below, sequenced in a study of pediatric ulcerative colitis. During colonoscopy, one to two rectal pinch biopsies were collected. Clones were read by immunoSEQ multiplex PCR, and TCRdb kept only the in-frame ones, dropping some. The sample shows around 10,000 clones, roughly 82% of them seen only once. The sample comprised gut tissue. These receptors came from a girl between 5 and 17 years old who was a control in a study of pediatric ulcerative colitis.

This chain uses TRBV6-1 with TRBJ2-2; the D gene is possibly TRBD1 (5 bases). Trimming removed 1 base at V and 7 bases at J, with 10 bases between. Germline loops: CDR1 MNHNS, CDR2 SASEGT. There are 14 residues in the CDR3. The CDR3 bases are TGTGCCAGCAGTGAAGACAGGAAGGGCGGGGAGCTGTTTTTT. This codes for CASSEDRKGGELFF.

The chain couples TRBV18 to TRBJ2-1; 7 nucleotides align to TRBD1. This CDR3 is 15 amino acids long. With V trimmed by 3 bases and J by 0 bases, 2 bases remained unmatched. Germline V gene data show CDR1 as KGHSH and CDR2 as LQKENI. The CDR3 DNA reads as TGTGCCAGCTCACCGGGACAGCTCTCCTACAATGAGCAGTTCTTC. It yields the protein CASSPGQLSYNEQFF.

This clone was counted between two and nine times. V gene TRBV7-9 combines with J gene TRBJ1-3; D not certain. CDR1 and CDR2 (germline): SEHNR, FQNEAQ (reference sequence). The CDR3 has 15 residues. V was trimmed by 5 bases and J by 0 bases, leaving 11 bases between them. CDR3 sequence reads: CASSPGRYSGNTIYF. The CDR3 DNA reads TGTGCCAGCAGCCCCGGACGGTACTCTGGAAACACCATATATTTT.

The rearrangement joins TRBV5-1 to TRBJ1-1; 9 positions match TRBD1. Looked up from germline, CDR1 is SGHRS and CDR2 is YFSETQ. Trimming cost V 3 bases and J 1 base; bases outside gene matches: 4. The CDR3 runs 15 residues. CDR3 nucleotides: TGCGCCAGCAGCTCACCACAGGGGGCGAACACTGAAGCTTTCTTT. This codes for CASSSPQGANTEAFF.

The chain is built from TRBV4-1 and TRBJ2-7; 8 bases are a match to TRBD2. The CDR3 is 15 amino acids. V lost 2 bases, J lost 4 bases, and 7 bases stayed unmatched. Germline V lookup: CDR1 MGHRA, CDR2 YSYEKL. CDR3 in DNA: TGCGCCAGCAGCCAATTCGGGACTAGGAATTACGAGCAGTACTTC. It codes for CASSQFGTRNYEQYF.

The chain recombines TRBV27 with TRBJ1-5, with D unclear. Germline CDR1 reads MNHEY; CDR2 reads SMNVEV (reference sequence). This CDR3 is built from 15 residues. With 1 base removed from V and 7 bases from J, the gap between germline ends came to 14 bases. The CDR3 spells CASSLLEGTGQPQHF. Here the CDR3 DNA reads TGTGCCAGCAGTTTATTAGAGGGAACTGGCCAGCCCCAGCATTTT.

The chain combines TRBV5-8 with TRBJ1-1, with D uncertain. From germline, CDR1 is SGHTS and CDR2 YDEGEE. V dropped 7 bases and J dropped 1 base, with 2 bases sitting between them. The CDR3 is 10 amino acids. The CDR3 region is CASPNTEAFF. The CDR3 coding sequence is TGTGCCAGCCCGAACACTGAAGCTTTCTTT.

The chain uses TRBV6-5 and TRBJ1-5; D possibly corresponds to TRBD1 (6 bases). The V gene's germline CDR1 is MNHEY and CDR2 SVGAGI. The CDR3 spans 14 residues. Between the trimmed V and J ends, which lost 6 bases and 2 bases, there was a span of 11 bases. In nucleotides, the CDR3 is TGTGCCAGCAGGCAGGGGATTGGCAATCAGCCCCAGCATTTT. Its protein is CASRQGIGNQPQHF.

The chain uses TRBV18 and TRBJ2-3; 11 positions match TRBD2. The CDR3 loop spans 16 amino acids. Per germline, CDR1 KGHSH and CDR2 LQKENI. The trim removed 3 bases at V and 0 bases at J, leaving 2 bases unmatched. The CDR3 DNA reads TGTGCCAGCTCACCCTTAGCGGGAGGGAGCACAGATACGCAGTATTTT. Translation: CASSPLAGGSTDTQYF.

The V and J genes are TRBV9 and TRBJ2-2; D is unclear. The CDR3 is 14 amino acids. The germline V gene has CDR1 SGDLS and CDR2 YYNGEE. With 3 bases removed from V and 3 bases from J, the gap between germline ends came to 9 bases. Here the CDR3 reads CASSESSYTGELFF. CDR3 in DNA: TGTGCCAGCAGCGAATCCTCGTACACCGGGGAGCTGTTTTTT.

Written as DNA, the CDR3 is TGTGCCAGCAGAAGCGTAGGGCAGGGGGCCTACAATGAGCAGTTCTTC. Translation: CASRSVGQGAYNEQFF. The gene calls are TRBV6-6 and TRBJ2-1; 7 bases match TRBD1. The CDR3 runs to 16 residues. CDR1 and CDR2 from the germline V gene are MNHNY and SVGAGI (reference sequence). The V and J ends lost 6 bases and 2 bases, in that order; junction bases with no gene match: 10.

The rearrangement joins TRBV28 to TRBJ1-1; D might be TRBD1 (5 bases). V was shortened by 5 bases and J by 2 bases, with 15 bases between the two germline ends. Looked up from germline, CDR1 is MDHEN and CDR2 is SYDVKM. The CDR3 is 15 amino acids. The CDR3 nucleotides are TGTGCCAGCAGTGGTCCCACAGGTGAAAACACTGAAGCTTTCTTT. Translation gives CASSGPTGENTEAFF.

This clone was detected a few times. The chain couples TRBV7-9 to TRBJ2-1, with D uncertain. V was pared by 3 bases and J by 13 bases, with 16 bases between. The CDR3 has 13 amino acids. Germline V gives CDR1 SEHNR, CDR2 FQNEAQ (reference sequence). The CDR3 coding sequence is TGTGCCAGCAGCTTCACCCTCAGTGACTCCCAGTTCTTC. Protein: CASSFTLSDSQFF. Complete variable domain (other parts from reference TRBV7-9 and TRBJ2-1): DTGVSQNPRHKITKRGQNVTFRCDPISEHNRLYWYRQTLGQGPEFLTYFQNEAQLEKSRLLSDRFSAERPKGSFSTLEIQRTEQGDSAMYLCASSFTLSDSQFFGPGTRLTVL.

The J gene is TRBJ2-3, the V gene TRBV13; D could derive from TRBD1 or TRBD2 (6 bases each). The CDR3 is 15 amino acids. The V end lost 0 bases, the J end lost 2 bases, and 9 bases lay between the germline ends. The germline V gene has CDR1 PRHDT and CDR2 FYEKMQ (reference sequence). The CDR3 loop is CASSLGRDITDTQYF. As DNA, the CDR3 is TGTGCCAGCAGCTTAGGGCGGGACATCACAGATACGCAGTATTTT. The full variable domain, completed using reference TRBV13 and TRBJ2-3, is AAGVIQSPRHLIKEKRETATLKCYPIPRHDTVYWYQQGPGQDPQFLISFYEKMQSDKGSIPDRFSAQQFSDYHSELNMSSLELGDSALYFCASSLGRDITDTQYFGPGTRLTVL.

Details on this clone: This CDR3 is also generated by other DNA sequences in the sample. J is TRBJ2-7 and V is TRBV4-1; unclear D gene. Germline CDR1 is MGHRA and CDR2 is YSYEKL. V gave up 1 base and J gave up 1 base, with 5 bases separating them. The CDR3 has 13 residues. CDR3 residues: CASSQGASYEQYF. The CDR3 DNA sequence: TGCGCCAGCAGCCAAGGGGCGTCCTACGAGCAGTACTTC.

This chain uses TRBV19 with TRBJ2-2, with unresolved D. Germline CDR1 and CDR2: LNHDA and SQIVND (reference sequence). The CDR3 spans 15 residues. V was clipped by 1 base and J by 3 bases, with 9 bases between them. The CDR3 DNA reads as TGTGCCAGTAGTATAGGGGTTTCCTACACCGGGGAGCTGTTTTTT. It yields the protein CASSIGVSYTGELFF.

This rearrangement joins TRBV6-5 to TRBJ2-7; D is perhaps TRBD1 (6 bases). Trimming left V 1 base short and J 2 bases short, with 6 bases between. This CDR3 region has 13 residues. Germline assignment: CDR1 MNHEY and CDR2 SVGAGI. CDR3 in DNA: TGTGCCAGCAGTTACTACAGGGCCTACGAGCAGTACTTC. As protein: CASSYYRAYEQYF.

The chain couples TRBV5-6 to TRBJ2-7; 8 positions match TRBD2. Germline CDR1 reads SGHDT; CDR2 reads YYEEEE. The CDR3 runs to 15 residues. Trimming at V came to 2 bases and at J to 2 bases, leaving 6 bases not matched to a gene. In DNA, the CDR3 is TGTGCCAGCAGCTTTAGGCTAGCGGGCACCTACGAGCAGTACTTC. Encoded protein: CASSFRLAGTYEQYF.

The chain employs TRBV30 and TRBJ1-2; 8 positions agree with TRBD1. V lost 0 bases to trimming and J lost 10 bases; unmatched junction nucleotides: 10. CDR3 length: 14 residues. Germline CDR1 and CDR2: GTSNPN and SVGIG (reference sequence). This CDR3 reads CAWSVLRTGRFYTF. The CDR3 DNA sequence: TGTGCCTGGAGTGTCCTCCGGACAGGGAGATTCTACACCTTC.

The gene calls are TRBV6-7 and TRBJ2-1; D unresolved. TRBV6-7 is filed as an ORF, its function uncertain. This CDR3 contains 17 residues. Deletions cut 1 base from V and 3 bases from J, with 16 bases between. This chain's CDR3 is CASSYCWATRIYNEQFF. For the CDR3, the DNA is TGTGCCAGCAGTTACTGTTGGGCCACCCGCATCTACAATGAGCAGTTCTTC.

This clone has just a few counts. The chain uses TRBV4-1 and TRBJ1-2, with D tentatively TRBD1 (6 bases). With 0 bases removed from V and 5 bases from J, the gap between germline ends came to 16 bases. This CDR3 is built from 16 residues. CDR1 and CDR2 from the germline V gene are MGHRA and YSYEKL. The CDR3 nucleotides are TGCGCCAGCAGCCAAGATAGGGGGGCCTCAGGTTATGGCTACACCTTC. Protein sequence: CASSQDRGASGYGYTF.

This sequence joins TRBV9 and TRBJ2-7; 7 bases align to TRBD1. The V and J ends lost 3 bases and 1 base, in that order; junction bases with no gene match: 4. The CDR3 loop spans 14 amino acids. Germline lookup yields CDR1 SGDLS and CDR2 YYNGEE. CDR3 residues: CASSARGQSYEQYF. The CDR3, as DNA: TGTGCCAGCAGCGCGAGGGGACAGTCCTACGAGCAGTACTTC.

V and J are TRBV4-3 and TRBJ2-7; D not resolved. The CDR3 loop spans 13 amino acids. Germline V gene data show CDR1 as LGHNA and CDR2 as YSLEER. V lost 1 base and J 3 bases, leaving 7 bases between the germline ends. CDR3 coding DNA: TGCGCCAGCAGCCAAGTTGACGGCTACGAGCAGTACTTC. Its translation: CASSQVDGYEQYF.

Notes on this clone: The missing conserved phenylalanine or tryptophan at the end of this CDR3 makes a read error likely. The chain carries TRBV6-5 and TRBJ2-7; D is uncertain. The germline V gene has CDR1 MNHEY and CDR2 SVGAGI. The CDR3 loop spans 14 amino acids. The V end was cut by 5 bases, the J end by 5 bases, with 16 bases between. This CDR3 is CASSQTGPLHEQYL. CDR3 in DNA: TGTGCCAGCAGTCAAACCGGGCCCCTCCACGAGCAGTACCTC.

The V and J genes are TRBV7-8 and TRBJ2-3; no clear D. Germline CDR1 and CDR2: SGHVS and FQNEAQ. The V gene lost 9 bases and the J gene lost 0 bases, with 10 bases spanning the gap. The CDR3 consists of 13 residues. CDR3 sequence: CASRSSSTDTQYF. For the CDR3, the DNA is TGTGCCAGTCGGTCTTCTAGCACAGATACGCAGTATTTT.